Listed below are T cell receptor beta chains from one sample, sequenced in a study of OX40 agonist ivuxolimab in advanced cancers. Here immunoSEQ multiplex PCR was the method, and the copy in TCRdb shows in-frame clones only, minus some. The sample has fewer than 90,000 clones; 89% are singletons. This specimen was CD4+ or CD8+ T cells sorted from blood, taken in a trial of the OX40 agonist ivuxolimab. All receptors come from an adult with an advanced solid tumor such as melanoma, head and neck, liver or kidney cancer. The CDR3 runs from the conserved cysteine through the conserved F or W. A D gene is named only where the DNA matches it firmly. The size field is filled for only some rows; it gives once, few, many or a size class.

j_call v_call d_call clone_size cdr3_nt cdr3_aa
TRBJ1-2 TRBV28 NA once TGTGCCAGCACATCCAGGGATAATGGCTACACCTTC CASTSRDNGYTF
TRBJ2-3 TRBV7-3 TRBD2 once TGTGCCAGCAGCCAAGGGACTAGCGGGAGTACGCAGTATTTT CASSQGTSGSTQYF
TRBJ1-2 TRBV19 NA NA TGTGCCAGTAGTCCCTCGACCGAAACGTATGGCTACACCTTC CASSPSTETYGYTF
TRBJ1-1 TRBV5-1 NA once TGCGCCAGCAGCTTGGATACGGGAACTAACACTGAAGCTTTCTTT CASSLDTGTNTEAFF
TRBJ2-3 TRBV9 NA NA TGTGCCAGCAGCGTCTCTAGCACAGATACGCAGTATTTT CASSVSSTDTQYF
TRBJ2-7 TRBV9 NA NA TGTGCCAGCACCCCCGGCTTGGGCCGCGAGCAGTACTTC CASTPGLGREQYF
TRBJ1-4 TRBV6-5 TRBD1 NA TGTGCCAGCAGTTATCGGGACAGGGGGTGTGAAAAACTGTTTTTT CASSYRDRGCEKLFF
TRBJ2-1 TRBV27 NA NA TGTGCCAGCAGTTTCCGGGTCGGAGCCTACAATGAGCAGTTCTTC CASSFRVGAYNEQFF
TRBJ2-3 TRBV10-1 NA NA TGCGCCAGCACTTCTATGGGCGCTATCATCACAGATACGCAGTATTTT CASTSMGAIITDTQYF
TRBJ2-3 TRBV5-1 NA NA TGCGCCAGCAGCTTGGCACGGGGGGCGAACACAGATACGCAGTATTTT CASSLARGANTDTQYF
TRBJ2-5 TRBV2 NA once TGTGCCAGCACCTCTGCAGGCGGCCGACAGACCCAGTACTTC CASTSAGGRQTQYF
TRBJ1-1 TRBV2 NA few TGTGCCAGCATGCCCGTCACTGAAGCTTTCTTT CASMPVTEAFF
TRBJ1-5 TRBV10-2 NA NA TGCGCCAGCAGAGACGGGCAGGGTGTTAAGCCCCAGCATTTT CASRDGQGVKPQHF
TRBJ2-1 TRBV5-4 TRBD2 NA TGTGCCAGCAGCTTTAGCGGGGGTTCCTACAATGAGCAGTTCTTC CASSFSGGSYNEQFF
TRBJ1-6 TRBV10-3 NA NA TGTGCCACCACGCCAGGCCCCGGGGATAATTCACCCCTCCACTTT CATTPGPGDNSPLHF
TRBJ1-2 TRBV18 NA NA TGTGCCAGCTCAGAGGGGGACTATGGCTACACCTTC CASSEGDYGYTF
TRBJ1-5 TRBV18 NA NA TGTGCCAGCTCACCCACAACCAATCAGCCCCAGCATTTT CASSPTTNQPQHF
TRBJ2-2 TRBV18 NA NA TGTGCCAGCTCACAACTCGACGGCGGGGAGCTGTTTTTT CASSQLDGGELFF
TRBJ2-1 TRBV25-1 NA NA TGTGCTACCGCGGGACAGAAAAAGTCCGGTGAGCAGTTCTTC CATAGQKKSGEQFF
TRBJ2-2 TRBV23-1 NA NA TGCGCCAGCAGTCAAACCCAAGGAATGCCGACGAACACCGGGGAGCTGTTTTTT CASSQTQGMPTNTGELFF
TRBJ2-2 TRBV7-2 NA NA TGTGCCAGCAGCTTACCAGGACTGAACACCGGGGAGCTGTTTTTT CASSLPGLNTGELFF
TRBJ1-1 TRBV2 NA NA TGTGCCAGCGGCGGGATGGGGACTGAAGCTTTCTTT CASGGMGTEAFF
TRBJ1-6 TRBV20-1 NA NA TGCAGTGCTATGGGGGATTCACCCCTCCACTTT CSAMGDSPLHF
TRBJ1-2 TRBV4-1 NA NA TGCGCCAGCAGCCAAGTTTCGAGGGGGGCGATCTATGGCTACACCTTC CASSQVSRGAIYGYTF
TRBJ1-3 TRBV6-1 TRBD1 NA TGTGCCAGCAGTGTAAGGACAGGGGTGTCTGGAAACACCATATATTTT CASSVRTGVSGNTIYF
TRBJ2-3 TRBV12-5 NA NA TGTGCTAGTGTGGGGAGCTACACAGATACGCAGTATTTT CASVGSYTDTQYF
TRBJ2-5 TRBV7-2 TRBD2 NA TGTGCCAGCAGCTTAGTGCTAGCGGGGATACAAGAGACCCAGTACTTC CASSLVLAGIQETQYF
TRBJ1-3 TRBV2 NA NA TGTGCCAGCTCAGGGGTACTGACTGGAAACACCATATATTTT CASSGVLTGNTIYF
TRBJ1-4 TRBV4-1 NA NA TGCGCCAGCAGCCAACAGATAGGGGATGAAAAACTGTTTTTT CASSQQIGDEKLFF
TRBJ2-1 TRBV5-1 NA NA TGCGCCAGCAGCGATGTACAGGTCGATGAGCAGTTCTTC CASSDVQVDEQFF
TRBJ1-2 TRBV5-4 NA NA TGTGCCAGCAGCCCAGCGGGGGCACTCTATGGCTACACCTTC CASSPAGALYGYTF
TRBJ2-2 TRBV10-3 NA NA TGTGCCATCAGTGAGTCGCGGGGAACCGGGGAGCTGTTTTTT CAISESRGTGELFF